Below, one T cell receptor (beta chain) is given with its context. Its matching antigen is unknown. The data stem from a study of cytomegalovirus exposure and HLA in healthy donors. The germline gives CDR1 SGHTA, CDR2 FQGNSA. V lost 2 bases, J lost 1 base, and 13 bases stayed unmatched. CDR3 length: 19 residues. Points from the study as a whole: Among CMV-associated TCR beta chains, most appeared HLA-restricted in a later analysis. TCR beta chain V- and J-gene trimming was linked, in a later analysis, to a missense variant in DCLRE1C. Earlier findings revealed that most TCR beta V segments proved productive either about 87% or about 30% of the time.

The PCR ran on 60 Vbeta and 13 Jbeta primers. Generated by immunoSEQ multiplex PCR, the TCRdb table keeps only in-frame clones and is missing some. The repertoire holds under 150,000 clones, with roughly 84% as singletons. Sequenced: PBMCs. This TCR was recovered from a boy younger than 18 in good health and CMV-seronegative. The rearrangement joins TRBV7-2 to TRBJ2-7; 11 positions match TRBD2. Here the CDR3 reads CASSLFTLPGTSGSYEQYF. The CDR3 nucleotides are TGTGCCAGCAGCTTATTTACACTCCCGGGGACTAGCGGATCCTACGAGCAGTACTTC.